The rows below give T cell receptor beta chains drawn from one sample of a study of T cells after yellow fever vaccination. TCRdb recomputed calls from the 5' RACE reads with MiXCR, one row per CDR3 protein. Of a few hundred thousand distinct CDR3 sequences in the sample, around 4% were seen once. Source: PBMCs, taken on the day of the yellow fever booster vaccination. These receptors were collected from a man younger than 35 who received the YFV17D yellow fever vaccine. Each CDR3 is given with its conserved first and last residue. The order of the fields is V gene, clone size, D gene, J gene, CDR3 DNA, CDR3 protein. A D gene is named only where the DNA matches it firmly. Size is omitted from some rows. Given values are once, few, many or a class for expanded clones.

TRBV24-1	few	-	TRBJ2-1	TGTGCCACCAGTGATTTTGGGGGGAAGCAGTTCTTC	CATSDFGGKQFF
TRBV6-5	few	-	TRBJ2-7	TGTGCCAGCAGTTATGGACAGATATACGAGCAGTACTTC	CASSYGQIYEQYF
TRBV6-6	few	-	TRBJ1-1	TGTGCCAGCAGAGACCCCGGGACGGAGAACACTGAAGCTTTCTTT	CASRDPGTENTEAFF
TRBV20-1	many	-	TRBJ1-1	TGCAGTGCCAGACACTCCTCGGGGGAAGCTTTCTTT	CSARHSSGEAFF
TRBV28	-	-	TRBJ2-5	TGTGCCAGCAGTTCCTCAGGGGCTGAGGGTCAAGAGACCCAGTACTTC	CASSSSGAEGQETQYF
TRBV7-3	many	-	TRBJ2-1	TGTGCCAGCAGCCAACAGGGCGGTAATGAGCAGTTCTTC	CASSQQGGNEQFF
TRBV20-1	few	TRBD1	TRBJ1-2	TGCAGTGCTAGAGATTTAGGACAGGGCTTCTATGGCTACACCTTC	CSARDLGQGFYGYTF
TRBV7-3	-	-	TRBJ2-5	TGTGCCAGCAGCGAGGTTGGGGGGGGCGCCCGGGAGACCCAGTACTTC	CASSEVGGGARETQYF
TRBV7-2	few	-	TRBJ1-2	TGTGCCAGCAGGTATAATACAGGGACCTATGGCTACACCTTC	CASRYNTGTYGYTF
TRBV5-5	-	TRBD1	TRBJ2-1	TGTGCCAGCACCGTCGGACAGGCCATGTACAATGAGGAGTTCTTC	CASTVGQAMYNEEFF
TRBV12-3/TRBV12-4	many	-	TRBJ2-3	TGTGCCAGCAGTTACCCTGGGGGGCCCGCCGATACGCAGTATTTT	CASSYPGGPADTQYF
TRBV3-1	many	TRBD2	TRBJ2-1	TGTGCCAGCAGCCAAGCGAACCTAGCGGGGGCGGATGAGCAGTTCTTC	CASSQANLAGADEQFF
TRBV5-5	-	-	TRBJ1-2	TGTGCCAGCAGCTTGCCGACTTCCCACTATGGCTACACCTTC	CASSLPTSHYGYTF
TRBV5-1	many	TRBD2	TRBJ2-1	TGCGCCAGCAGCCTTACCGGGACTAGCGCCAATGAGCAGTTCTTC	CASSLTGTSANEQFF
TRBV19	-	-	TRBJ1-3	TGTGCCAGTAGTGGGACCATGGGAAACACCATATATTTT	CASSGTMGNTIYF
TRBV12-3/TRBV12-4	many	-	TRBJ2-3	TGTGCCAGCAGTTTCCGGGGGCCCGGCACAGATACGCAGTATTTT	CASSFRGPGTDTQYF
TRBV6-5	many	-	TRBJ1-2	TGTGCCAGCAGTTACTCCCTCGGAGGGCTGGATGGCTACACCTTC	CASSYSLGGLDGYTF
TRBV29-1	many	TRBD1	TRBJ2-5	TGCAGCGGCGGGTTACAGGGGGACGAGACCCAGTACTTC	CSGGLQGDETQYF
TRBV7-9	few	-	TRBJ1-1	TGTGCCAGCAGCCCGTATCTTGTCGGACTGCTTAACACTGAAGCTTTCTTT	CASSPYLVGLLNTEAFF
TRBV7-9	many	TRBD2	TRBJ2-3	TGTGCCAGCAGCTTAGGACTAGCGGGGGTCACAGATACGCAGTATTTT	CASSLGLAGVTDTQYF
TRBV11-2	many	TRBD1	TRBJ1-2	TGTGCCAGCAGCTTACCAGGGGGCCGATATGGCTACACCTTC	CASSLPGGRYGYTF
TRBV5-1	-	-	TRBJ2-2	TGCGCCACCCGTATTGCGGGCGCGAACACCGGGGAGCTGTTTTTT	CATRIAGANTGELFF
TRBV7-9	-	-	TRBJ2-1	TGTGCCAGCAGCACAGACCACTCCTACAATGAGCAGTTCTTC	CASSTDHSYNEQFF
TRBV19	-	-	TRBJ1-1	TGTGCCAGTAGTATATCCCCAGGGATAGGTGGGACTGAAGCTTTCTTT	CASSISPGIGGTEAFF
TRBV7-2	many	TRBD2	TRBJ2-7	TGTGCCAGCAGCTTAGCGCGGGGGGGCTACGAGCAGTACTTC	CASSLARGGYEQYF
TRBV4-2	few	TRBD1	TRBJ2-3	TGTGCCAGCAGCCAAGAGGGGACAGGGGGAGATACGCAGTATTTT	CASSQEGTGGDTQYF
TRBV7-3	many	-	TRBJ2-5	TGTGCCAGCAGCTTAAGCTTCGTAGAGACCCAGTACTTC	CASSLSFVETQYF
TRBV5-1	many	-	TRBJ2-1	TGCGCCAGCACTCGTTTTTTGGGGAATGAGCAGTTCTTC	CASTRFLGNEQFF
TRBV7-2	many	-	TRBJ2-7	TGTGCCAGCAGCTTAGTTCGCTGGGGTTTCTACGAGCAGTACTTC	CASSLVRWGFYEQYF
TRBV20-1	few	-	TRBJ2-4	TGCAGTGCTAGAGATAAACGGGACATAGCCAAAAACATTCAGTACTTC	CSARDKRDIAKNIQYF
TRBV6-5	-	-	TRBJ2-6	TGTGCCAGCAGTGTTACAGGTTCTTCAGGGGCCAACGTCCTGACTTTC	CASSVTGSSGANVLTF
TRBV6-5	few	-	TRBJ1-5	TGTGCCAGCAGTGACGGGGGGCAGGGCGATCAGCCCCAGCATTTT	CASSDGGQGDQPQHF
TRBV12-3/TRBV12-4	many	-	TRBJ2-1	TGTGCCAGCAGTTTCGGGGTGCGTGAGCAGTTCTTC	CASSFGVREQFF
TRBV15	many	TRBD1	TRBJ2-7	TGTGCCACCAGCAGGAGACAGGGGGCTTACGAGCAGTACTTC	CATSRRQGAYEQYF
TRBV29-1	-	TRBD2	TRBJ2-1	TGCAGCGTCCTTATAGCGGGGGGGCAGTCCTACAATGAGCAGTTCTTC	CSVLIAGGQSYNEQFF
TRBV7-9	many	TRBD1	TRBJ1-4	TGTGCCAGCAGTCGGACAGGCGGCGCAACTAATGAAAAACTGTTTTTT	CASSRTGGATNEKLFF
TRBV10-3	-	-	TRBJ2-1	TGTGCCATCAGTTTAGGACCCTACAATGAGCAGTTCTTC	CAISLGPYNEQFF
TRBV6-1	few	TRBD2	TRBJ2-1	TGTGCCAGCAGTGATGGGCGGGGGGCCTACAATGAGCAGTTCTTC	CASSDGRGAYNEQFF
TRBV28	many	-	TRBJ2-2	TGTGCCAGCCCCGGGCCAGGGAACACCGGGGAGCTGTTTTTT	CASPGPGNTGELFF
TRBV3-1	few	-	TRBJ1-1	TGTGCCAGCAGCCAAGAGGGGGGTCTTAGGGCTTTCTTT	CASSQEGGLRAFF
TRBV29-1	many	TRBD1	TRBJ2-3	TGCAGCGTTGAAGGGGACAGCGAGCACACAGATACGCAGTATTTT	CSVEGDSEHTDTQYF
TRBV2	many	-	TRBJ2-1	TGTGCCAGCAGGCAGTTCGGCTACAATGAGCAGTTCTTC	CASRQFGYNEQFF
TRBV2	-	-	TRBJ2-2	TGTGCCAGCAGAAGGGACCTCACCGGGGAGCTGTTTTTT	CASRRDLTGELFF
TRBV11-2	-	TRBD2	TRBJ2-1	TGTGCCAGCAGCCCTCGACTAGCGGTTAGGAATGAGCAGTTCTTC	CASSPRLAVRNEQFF
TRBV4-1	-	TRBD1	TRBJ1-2	TGCGCCAGCGGACATACAGGGGTTGGGTATGGCTACACCTTC	CASGHTGVGYGYTF
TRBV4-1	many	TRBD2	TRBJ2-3	TGCGCCAGCAGCCAACTAGCGGCAGATACGCAGTATTTT	CASSQLAADTQYF
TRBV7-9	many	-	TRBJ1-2	TGTGCCAGCAGCCCAATTCCGCGGGACCCCCGGTACACCTTC	CASSPIPRDPRYTF
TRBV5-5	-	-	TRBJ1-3	TGTGCCAGCAGCCCGCTTGGGCACGCGGCCGGAAACACCATATATTTT	CASSPLGHAAGNTIYF
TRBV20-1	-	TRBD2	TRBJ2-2	TGCAGTGCTAGAAGGACTAGCGGGGGCGCGAACACCGGGGAGCTGTTTTTT	CSARRTSGGANTGELFF
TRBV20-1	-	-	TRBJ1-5	TGCAGTGCGGTTGGAGGGATCAATCAGCCCCAGCATTTT	CSAVGGINQPQHF
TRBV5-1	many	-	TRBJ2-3	TGCGCCAGCAGCTTGGACTTCTTCACAGATACGCAGTATTTT	CASSLDFFTDTQYF
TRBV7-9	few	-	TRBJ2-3	TGTGCCAGCAGCTTCCCTCCGTATTTT	CASSFPPYF
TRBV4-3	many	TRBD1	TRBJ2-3	TGCGCCAGCAGCCATGCGGACAGGGAGAACGCAGATACGCAGTATTTT	CASSHADRENADTQYF